The rows below give T cell receptor beta chains drawn from one sample of a study of response to subunit inactivated influenza vaccine. TCRdb recomputed calls from the RT-PCR reads with MiXCR, one row per CDR3 protein. The sample yields 150,000 to 200,000 distinct CDR3 sequences, around 9.2% seen once. Sequenced material: non-naive T cells sorted from PBMCs, taken on the day of vaccination. These receptors were obtained from a man between 50 and 59 years old who received an inactivated influenza vaccine. Each CDR3 is given without its conserved first and last residue. A D gene is named only where the DNA matches it firmly.

len	j_gene	d_gene	v_gene	CDR3aa
8	TRBJ1-1	NA	TRBV20-1	SASGLGAF
10	TRBJ2-7	NA	TRBV28	ASSPPAYEQY
12	TRBJ1-5	NA	TRBV6-1	ASRLEYSNQPQH
11	TRBJ1-5	TRBD1	TRBV7-8	ASRRQGSLSQH
10	TRBJ1-2	NA	TRBV20-1	SAIREGYGYT
14	TRBJ2-1	TRBD2	TRBV5-5	ASSLYQRGDASGQF
12	TRBJ1-6	NA	TRBV4-3	ASSQEVLNSPLH
11	TRBJ2-7	NA	TRBV23-1	ASSHHGTLEQY
14	TRBJ2-1	TRBD2	TRBV5-1	ASSLDTSGGYNEQF
16	TRBJ2-1	NA	TRBV12-3/TRBV12-4	ASSSRGSTTSSYNEQF
13	TRBJ2-7	NA	TRBV24-1	ATSQQAPFTYEQY
12	TRBJ2-7	TRBD2	TRBV5-1	ASSPSGTAYEQY
11	TRBJ1-5	NA	TRBV20-1	SARDLRNQPQH
10	TRBJ2-7	NA	TRBV7-8	ASSSDTYEQY
14	TRBJ2-2	TRBD2	TRBV7-9	ASSWTSGGNTGELF
12	TRBJ2-3	TRBD2	TRBV19	ASRPLAASDTQY
13	TRBJ1-1	TRBD1	TRBV19	ASTPDRVRGTEAF
9	TRBJ2-7	NA	TRBV3-1	ASRGGHEQY
12	TRBJ2-7	NA	TRBV5-6	ASSPPGHAYEQY
12	TRBJ2-3	NA	TRBV5-1	ASSLAEGTDTQY
14	TRBJ2-1	NA	TRBV20-1	SARVPADLSYNEQF
15	TRBJ2-1	TRBD2	TRBV20-1	SARDSGLAGVGDEQF
9	TRBJ2-7	NA	TRBV28	ASSYTYEQY
12	TRBJ2-7	NA	TRBV7-2	ASQVRSSSYEQY
12	TRBJ2-7	NA	TRBV3-1	ASSQTTGRYEQY
14	TRBJ2-7	TRBD2	TRBV5-1	ASSPGTSGSRDEQY
13	TRBJ2-6	NA	TRBV6-2/TRBV6-3	ASSYRSSGANVLT
14	TRBJ2-7	NA	TRBV7-2	ASSPMGTNLHYEQY
12	TRBJ2-5	NA	TRBV20-1	SARRPLGQGTQY
11	TRBJ2-3	NA	TRBV6-2/TRBV6-3	ASSYRIFDTQY
10	TRBJ2-7	NA	TRBV30	AWSPESGEQY
12	TRBJ2-7	TRBD1	TRBV6-1	ASSTPDRVYEQY
13	TRBJ1-2	NA	TRBV9	ASSARQQANYGYT
11	TRBJ2-1	NA	TRBV6-1	ASSDFNYNEQF
10	TRBJ2-3	NA	TRBV7-6	ASSFMTDTQY
13	TRBJ1-4	NA	TRBV5-1	ASSRTGGLGEKLF
13	TRBJ1-1	TRBD1	TRBV5-5	ASNSRGGYYTEAF
13	TRBJ2-3	TRBD2	TRBV7-8	ASSLTSRRTDTQY
13	TRBJ2-2	NA	TRBV7-8	ASSSRMGRTGELF
12	TRBJ2-1	TRBD2	TRBV6-2/TRBV6-3	ASSSPGLALEQF
14	TRBJ2-2	TRBD2	TRBV6-2/TRBV6-3	ASTGGTHAPAGELF
11	TRBJ1-2	NA	TRBV7-6	ASSAEQNYGYT
16	TRBJ2-4	TRBD2	TRBV6-4	ASKSGRAKEAPKNIQY
10	TRBJ1-5	NA	TRBV12-3/TRBV12-4	ASSPWNQPQH